This is a list of T cell receptor beta chains from one sample in a study of regulatory T cells in long-lasting Graves disease. Using its own MiXCR run on the multiplex PCR reads, TCRdb lists one record per CDR3 protein. The sample comprises about 660,000 distinct CDR3 sequences, about 30% of which are singletons, and about two fifths rests with the top ten. The starting material was peripheral blood mononuclear cells (PBMCs), obtained when the disease was refractory, from a patient treated with antithyroid drugs. The receptor source for this set is a female donor with Graves disease. The CDR3 runs from the conserved cysteine through the conserved F or W. D genes are given only for firm matches. Clone size is shown for a subset of rows, as once, few, many or a class of expanded clone.

v_gene	j_gene	d_gene	abundance	CDR3aa	CDR3nt
TRBV6-1	TRBJ2-3	TRBD1	.	CASGLTGGTDTQYF	TGTGCCAGCGGCCTGACAGGGGGGACAGATACGCAGTATTTT
TRBV7-9	TRBJ2-7	TRBD1	.	CASSPGQILSYEQHF	TGTGCCAGCAGCCCGGGACAGATTCTTTCCTACGAGCAGCACTTC
TRBV6-1	TRBJ2-1	TRBD2	.	CASSPSGRGHTAYNEQFF	TGTGCCAGCAGTCCTAGCGGGAGAGGCCACACCGCCTACAATGAGCAGTTCTTC
TRBV12-3/TRBV12-4	TRBJ2-7	.	.	CASSYTVSYEQYF	TGTGCCAGCAGCTACACAGTGAGCTACGAGCAGTACTTC
TRBV3-1	TRBJ1-2	TRBD1	.	CASSLRDSGYGYTF	TGTGCCAGCAGCCTCCGGGACAGCGGGTATGGCTACACCTTC
TRBV13	TRBJ2-2	.	.	CASQANTGELFF	TGTGCCAGCCAGGCGAACACCGGGGAGCTGTTTTTT
TRBV3-1	TRBJ1-1	.	.	CASSQALGRTAMNTEAFF	TGTGCCAGCAGCCAAGCCCTGGGGCGCACAGCCATGAACACTGAAGCTTTCTTT
TRBV19	TRBJ1-5	.	.	CASSQSGYSNQPQHF	TGTGCCAGTAGCCAGTCCGGATATAGCAATCAGCCCCAGCATTTT
TRBV12-3/TRBV12-4	TRBJ1-2	.	.	CASSSRGGVVRYGYAF	TGTGCCAGCAGTTCGAGGGGTGGAGTGGTCCGCTATGGCTACGCCTTC
TRBV2	TRBJ1-4	.	many	CASSERGARFGEKLFF	TGTGCCAGCAGTGAACGGGGCGCGCGGTTTGGGGAAAAACTGTTTTTT
TRBV6-1	TRBJ1-1	.	.	CASSTEGSWTFF	TGTGCCAGCAGTACCGAAGGTTCTTGGACTTTCTTT
TRBV19	TRBJ1-5	.	few	CASSKVIGNQPQHF	TGTGCCAGTAGTAAGGTCATCGGCAATCAGCCCCAGCATTTT
TRBV6-2/TRBV6-3	TRBJ1-6	.	.	CASRQFGQGNSPLHF	TGTGCCAGCAGGCAATTCGGACAAGGGAATTCACCCCTCCACTTT
TRBV6-1	TRBJ1-5	.	few	CASSEAPQTGYSNQPQHF	TGTGCCAGCAGTGAAGCGCCCCAGACAGGCTATAGCAATCAGCCCCAGCATTTT
TRBV29-1	TRBJ2-5	.	many	CSLWGWTDQETQYF	TGCAGCCTATGGGGTTGGACAGACCAAGAGACCCAGTACTTC